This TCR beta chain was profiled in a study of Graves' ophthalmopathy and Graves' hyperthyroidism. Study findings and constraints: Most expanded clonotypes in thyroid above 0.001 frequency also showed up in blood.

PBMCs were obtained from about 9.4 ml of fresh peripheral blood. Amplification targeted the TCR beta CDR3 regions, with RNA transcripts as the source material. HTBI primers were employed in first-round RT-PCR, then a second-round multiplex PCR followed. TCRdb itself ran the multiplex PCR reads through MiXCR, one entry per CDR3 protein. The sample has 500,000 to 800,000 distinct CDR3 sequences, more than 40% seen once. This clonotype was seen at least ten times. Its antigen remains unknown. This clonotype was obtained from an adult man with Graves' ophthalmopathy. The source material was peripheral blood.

As DNA, the CDR3 is TGTGCCAGCAGTGTCAACGGGAACACTGAAGCTTTCTTT. Its translation is CASSVNGNTEAFF. The genes are TRBV6-1 and TRBJ1-1; D gene unclear. CDR1 and CDR2 from the germline V gene are MNHNS and SASEGT. V was shortened by 4 bases and J by 1 base, with 7 bases between the two germline ends. This CDR3 spans 13 amino acids.